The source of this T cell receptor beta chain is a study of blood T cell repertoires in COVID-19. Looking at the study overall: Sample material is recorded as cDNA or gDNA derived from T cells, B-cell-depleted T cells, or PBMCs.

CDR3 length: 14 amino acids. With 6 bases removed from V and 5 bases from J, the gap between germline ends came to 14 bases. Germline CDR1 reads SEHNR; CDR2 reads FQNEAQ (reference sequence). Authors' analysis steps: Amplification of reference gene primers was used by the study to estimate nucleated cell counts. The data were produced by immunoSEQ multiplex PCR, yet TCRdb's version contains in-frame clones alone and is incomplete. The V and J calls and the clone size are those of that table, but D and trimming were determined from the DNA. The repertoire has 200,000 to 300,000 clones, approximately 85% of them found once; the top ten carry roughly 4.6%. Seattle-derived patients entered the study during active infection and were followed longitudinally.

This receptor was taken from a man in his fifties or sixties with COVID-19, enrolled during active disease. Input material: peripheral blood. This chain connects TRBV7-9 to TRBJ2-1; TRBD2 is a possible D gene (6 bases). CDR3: CASRTMGGNNEQFF. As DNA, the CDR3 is TGTGCCAGCAGGACGATGGGGGGTAACAATGAGCAGTTCTTC. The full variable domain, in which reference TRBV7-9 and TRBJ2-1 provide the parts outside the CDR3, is DTGVSQNPRHKITKRGQNVTFRCDPISEHNRLYWYRQTLGQGPEFLTYFQNEAQLEKSRLLSDRFSAERPKGSFSTLEIQRTEQGDSAMYLCASRTMGGNNEQFFGPGTRLTVL.